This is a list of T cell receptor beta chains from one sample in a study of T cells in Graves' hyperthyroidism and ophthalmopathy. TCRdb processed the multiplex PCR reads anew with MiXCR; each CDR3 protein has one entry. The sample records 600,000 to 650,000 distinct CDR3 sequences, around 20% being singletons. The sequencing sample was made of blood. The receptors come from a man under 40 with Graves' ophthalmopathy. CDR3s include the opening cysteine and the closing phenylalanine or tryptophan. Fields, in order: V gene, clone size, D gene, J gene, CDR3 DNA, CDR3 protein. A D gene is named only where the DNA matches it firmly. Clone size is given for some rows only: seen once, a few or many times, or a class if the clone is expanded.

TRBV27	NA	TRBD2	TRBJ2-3	TGTGCCAGCAGTCCACTAGCGGGAGATCCAGATACGCAGTATTTT	CASSPLAGDPDTQYF
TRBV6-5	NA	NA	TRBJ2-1	TGTGCCAGCAGTTACTCTTACAGGGCTGGGAGCTCCTACAATGAGCAGTTCTTC	CASSYSYRAGSSYNEQFF
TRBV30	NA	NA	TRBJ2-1	TGTGCCTGGAGTCCCGGGAACGCTTACAATGAGCAGTTCTTC	CAWSPGNAYNEQFF
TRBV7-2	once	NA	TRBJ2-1	TGTGCCAGCAGTACCTCGGACTACCCTACCAATGAGCAGTTCTTC	CASSTSDYPTNEQFF
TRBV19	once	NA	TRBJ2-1	TGTGCCAGTAGTATCCGGGTGGGTTTTGGGGGGACAGTCTACAATGAGCAGTTCTTC	CASSIRVGFGGTVYNEQFF
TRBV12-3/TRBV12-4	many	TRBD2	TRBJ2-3	TGTGCCAGCAGATCCAGCGGGAGGGCTAGCACAGATACGCAGTATTTT	CASRSSGRASTDTQYF
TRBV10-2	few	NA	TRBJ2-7	TGCGCCAGCATCGCAGGGCTACACTACGAGCAGTACTTC	CASIAGLHYEQYF
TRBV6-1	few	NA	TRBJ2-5	TGTGCCAGCGCGACCGACTTAGGGGAGACCCAGTACTTC	CASATDLGETQYF
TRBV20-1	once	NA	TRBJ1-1	TGCAGTGCTAGATCCGAGGGGGGGACTGAAGCTTTCTTT	CSARSEGGTEAFF
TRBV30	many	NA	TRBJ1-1	TGTGCCTGGAGCCGTTACGGGGCAGTGGGCACTGAAGCTTTCTTT	CAWSRYGAVGTEAFF
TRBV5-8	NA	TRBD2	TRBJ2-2	TGTGCCAGCAGCTTGACTAGCGGGATACACACCGGGGAGCTGTTTTTT	CASSLTSGIHTGELFF
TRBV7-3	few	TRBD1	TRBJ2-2	TGTGCCAGCAGCCTCGACAGGGTAGCCACCGGGGAGCTGTTTTTT	CASSLDRVATGELFF
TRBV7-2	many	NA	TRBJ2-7	TGTGCCAGCAGCTTCGGGCAGGCGTTATCCTACGAGCAGTACTTC	CASSFGQALSYEQYF
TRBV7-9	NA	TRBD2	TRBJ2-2	TGTGCCAGCACTACCGGGGGGTCCACCGGGGAGCTGTTTTTT	CASTTGGSTGELFF
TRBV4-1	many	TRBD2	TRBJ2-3	TGCGCCAGCAGCCACATGACTAGCGGGTCAGATACGCAGTATTTT	CASSHMTSGSDTQYF